A selection of T cell receptor beta chains follows, all from one sample in a study of shared clonotypes between healthy human individuals. The data were produced by immunoSEQ multiplex PCR, yet TCRdb's version contains in-frame clones alone and is incomplete. Altogether millions of clones are present, 85% to 95% being singletons, with the ten largest covering under 0.45%. The sequencing input was naive CD4+ T cells from PBMCs. The receptors derive from a man aged 18 to 29 in good health. Some clones in this sample may be carry-over from other donors' samples. The CDR3 runs from the conserved cysteine through the conserved F or W. A D gene is named only where the DNA matches it firmly. For some rows the clone size is stated as once, few or many, or as a class when expanded; others skip it.

V: TRBV5-4; size: NA; J: TRBJ2-3; D: NA; CDR3: CASSGTRSTDTQYF; DNA: TGTGCCAGCAGCGGAACGCGGAGCACAGATACGCAGTATTTT
V: TRBV7-2; size: NA; J: TRBJ2-5; D: TRBD1; CDR3: CASSLGGQGETQYF; DNA: TGTGCCAGCAGCTTAGGGGGACAGGGCGAGACCCAGTACTTC
V: TRBV7-7; size: NA; J: TRBJ2-3; D: NA; CDR3: CASSLGRADTQYF; DNA: TGTGCCAGCAGCTTAGGCAGAGCCGATACGCAGTATTTT
V: TRBV7-2; size: NA; J: TRBJ1-3; D: NA; CDR3: CASSLRPQLSGNTIYF; DNA: TGTGCCAGCAGCTTACGTCCGCAGCTCTCTGGAAACACCATATATTTT
V: TRBV7-8; size: NA; J: TRBJ1-2; D: NA; CDR3: CASSRAVESPYGYTF; DNA: TGTGCCAGCAGCAGGGCCGTCGAGTCCCCCTATGGCTACACCTTC
V: TRBV19; size: once; J: TRBJ1-1; D: TRBD1; CDR3: CASTPRGTVRIEAFF; DNA: TGTGCCAGTACCCCGAGGGGGACAGTAAGGATTGAAGCTTTCTTT
V: TRBV15; size: NA; J: TRBJ2-7; D: NA; CDR3: CATSSRERVSYEQYF; DNA: TGTGCCACCAGCAGTCGGGAGCGGGTCTCCTACGAGCAGTACTTC
V: TRBV2; size: NA; J: TRBJ2-7; D: NA; CDR3: CASRGHGAADEQYF; DNA: TGTGCCAGCAGGGGACACGGGGCGGCCGACGAGCAGTACTTC
V: TRBV27; size: NA; J: TRBJ2-1; D: NA; CDR3: CASTRPPGNEQFF; DNA: TGTGCCAGCACCCGGCCCCCGGGGAATGAGCAGTTCTTC
V: TRBV11-2; size: NA; J: TRBJ2-1; D: TRBD1; CDR3: CASSELRGQGYNEQFF; DNA: TGTGCCAGCAGCGAGCTTAGGGGACAGGGCTACAATGAGCAGTTCTTC
V: TRBV7-3; size: NA; J: TRBJ2-2; D: TRBD2; CDR3: CASSPQAGVGTGELFF; DNA: TGTGCCAGCAGCCCACAAGCGGGAGTAGGTACCGGGGAGCTGTTTTTT
V: TRBV6-1; size: NA; J: TRBJ2-7; D: NA; CDR3: CASIVLGHSYEQYF; DNA: TGTGCCAGCATAGTTTTGGGACACTCCTACGAGCAGTACTTC
V: TRBV11-1; size: NA; J: TRBJ2-2; D: TRBD2; CDR3: CASSSVVQRGVTGELFF; DNA: TGTGCCAGCAGCTCCGTGGTCCAGCGGGGAGTCACCGGGGAGCTGTTTTTT
V: TRBV5-1; size: NA; J: TRBJ2-3; D: TRBD2; CDR3: CASSRREGPDTQYF; DNA: TGCGCCAGCAGCCGGCGGGAGGGCCCAGATACGCAGTATTTT
V: TRBV30; size: once; J: TRBJ2-7; D: NA; CDR3: CAWSVLEYEQYF; DNA: TGTGCCTGGAGTGTACTAGAGTACGAGCAGTACTTC
V: TRBV30; size: NA; J: TRBJ2-2; D: TRBD1; CDR3: CAWSVPGQGSGELFF; DNA: TGTGCCTGGAGTGTTCCCGGACAGGGGTCCGGGGAGCTGTTTTTT
V: TRBV5-1; size: NA; J: TRBJ2-7; D: NA; CDR3: CASSLLGLVSYEQYF; DNA: TGCGCCAGCAGCTTGCTGGGACTGGTGTCCTACGAGCAGTACTTC